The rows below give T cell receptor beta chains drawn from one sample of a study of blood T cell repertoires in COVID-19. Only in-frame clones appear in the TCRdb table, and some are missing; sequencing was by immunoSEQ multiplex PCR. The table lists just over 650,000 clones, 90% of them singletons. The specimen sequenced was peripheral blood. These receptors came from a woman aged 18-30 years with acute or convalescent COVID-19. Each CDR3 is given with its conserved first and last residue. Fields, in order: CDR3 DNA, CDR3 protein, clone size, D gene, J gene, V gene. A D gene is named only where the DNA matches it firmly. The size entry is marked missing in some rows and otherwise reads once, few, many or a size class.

CDR3 DNA: TGTGCCACCAGCAGAGGACAGGGACAACAGCCCCAGCATTTT
CDR3 protein: CATSRGQGQQPQHF
clone size: NA
D gene: TRBD1
J gene: TRBJ1-5
V gene: TRBV15

CDR3 DNA: TGTGCCAGCCCATTACAGGGCTGTGGCTACACCTTC
CDR3 protein: CASPLQGCGYTF
clone size: NA
D gene: NA
J gene: TRBJ1-2
V gene: TRBV27

CDR3 DNA: TGTGCCAGCAGTTTACTGGACAGGATAGCACAGCCCCAGCATTTT
CDR3 protein: CASSLLDRIAQPQHF
clone size: NA
D gene: TRBD1
J gene: TRBJ1-5
V gene: TRBV28

CDR3 DNA: TGTGCCAGCAGCTTGGAGGGACAGGGTGCCTACGAGCAGTACTTC
CDR3 protein: CASSLEGQGAYEQYF
clone size: few
D gene: TRBD1
J gene: TRBJ2-7
V gene: TRBV5-4

CDR3 DNA: TGTGCCACCATCGACACGAACACTGAAGCTTTCTTT
CDR3 protein: CATIDTNTEAFF
clone size: NA
D gene: NA
J gene: TRBJ1-1
V gene: TRBV6-5

CDR3 DNA: TGTGCCAGCAGTGAGGGCAGGTCCAAGTACTTC
CDR3 protein: CASSEGRSKYF
clone size: NA
D gene: NA
J gene: TRBJ2-5
V gene: TRBV25-1

CDR3 DNA: TGTGCCAGCAGCCTGACTAGCGGGGTATACAATGAGCAGTTCTTC
CDR3 protein: CASSLTSGVYNEQFF
clone size: NA
D gene: TRBD2
J gene: TRBJ2-1
V gene: TRBV7-2

CDR3 DNA: TGTGCCAGCAGCATCACAGGGGGCGCCGGAAACACCATATATTTT
CDR3 protein: CASSITGGAGNTIYF
clone size: NA
D gene: TRBD1
J gene: TRBJ1-3
V gene: TRBV27

CDR3 DNA: TGTGCCTGGGGTGCCTTCCTAGCGGGGGGGCCGGATACGCAGTATTTT
CDR3 protein: CAWGAFLAGGPDTQYF
clone size: NA
D gene: TRBD2
J gene: TRBJ2-3
V gene: TRBV30

CDR3 DNA: TGTGCCAGCAGTTACTCGAGGGACTATGGCTACACCTTC
CDR3 protein: CASSYSRDYGYTF
clone size: once
D gene: NA
J gene: TRBJ1-2
V gene: TRBV6-5

CDR3 DNA: TGTGCCCACCCCGGGGAACTGAACACCGGGGAGCTGTTTTTT
CDR3 protein: CAHPGELNTGELFF
clone size: NA
D gene: NA
J gene: TRBJ2-2
V gene: TRBV6-5

CDR3 DNA: TGTGCCAGCAGCGTAGTGCGGACATGCTCGGACACTGAAGCTTTCTTT
CDR3 protein: CASSVVRTCSDTEAFF
clone size: NA
D gene: NA
J gene: TRBJ1-1
V gene: TRBV9

CDR3 DNA: TGTGCCAGTAGCGAACCCCGAGCCCCAGGGAACTATGGCTACACCTTC
CDR3 protein: CASSEPRAPGNYGYTF
clone size: NA
D gene: NA
J gene: TRBJ1-2
V gene: TRBV19

CDR3 DNA: TGTGCCAGCAGTTACGGGAGCGAGCAGTACTTC
CDR3 protein: CASSYGSEQYF
clone size: few
D gene: NA
J gene: TRBJ2-7
V gene: TRBV6-2/TRBV6-3

CDR3 DNA: TGTGCCAGCAGCTTGGGGACAGGGAACGCCGGGGAGCTGTTTTTT
CDR3 protein: CASSLGTGNAGELFF
clone size: NA
D gene: TRBD1
J gene: TRBJ2-2
V gene: TRBV5-4

CDR3 DNA: TGCTGCAGTGTCTCTGGAAACACCATATATTTT
CDR3 protein: CCSVSGNTIYF
clone size: NA
D gene: NA
J gene: TRBJ1-3
V gene: TRBV12-3/TRBV12-4

CDR3 DNA: TGCAGCGTTGAGGCAGGGGAAATTACCTACGAGCAGTACTTC
CDR3 protein: CSVEAGEITYEQYF
clone size: NA
D gene: NA
J gene: TRBJ2-7
V gene: TRBV29-1

CDR3 DNA: TGCGCCAGCAGCTTGGGGGCCTGGGTAGATACGCAGTATTTT
CDR3 protein: CASSLGAWVDTQYF
clone size: once
D gene: NA
J gene: TRBJ2-3
V gene: TRBV5-1

CDR3 DNA: TGTGCCAGCAGTTACTCTGGCAGATCCTACGAGCAGTACTTC
CDR3 protein: CASSYSGRSYEQYF
clone size: NA
D gene: NA
J gene: TRBJ2-7
V gene: TRBV6-5

CDR3 DNA: TGCGCCAGCAGCCCCTACAGGGGCTACGAGCAGTACTTC
CDR3 protein: CASSPYRGYEQYF
clone size: NA
D gene: TRBD1
J gene: TRBJ2-7
V gene: TRBV4-3

CDR3 DNA: TGTGCCAGCAGCCCCGCCGCACTCACTGAAGCTTTCTTT
CDR3 protein: CASSPAALTEAFF
clone size: NA
D gene: NA
J gene: TRBJ1-1
V gene: TRBV13

CDR3 DNA: TGTGCCAGCAGCTCCCAACTAGCGGGGCTTTACAATGAGCAGTTCTTC
CDR3 protein: CASSSQLAGLYNEQFF
clone size: NA
D gene: TRBD2
J gene: TRBJ2-1
V gene: TRBV7-9

CDR3 DNA: TGTGCCAGCAGCGTAGGACCGGGGGACTATGGCTACACCTTC
CDR3 protein: CASSVGPGDYGYTF
clone size: NA
D gene: NA
J gene: TRBJ1-2
V gene: TRBV9

CDR3 DNA: TGTGCCAGCAGTTTAGTTGGGACAGGGGGAGACTATGGCTACACCTTC
CDR3 protein: CASSLVGTGGDYGYTF
clone size: NA
D gene: TRBD1
J gene: TRBJ1-2
V gene: TRBV27

CDR3 DNA: TGTGCCAGCAGCCCTCGGGACAGACCCTACAATGAGCAGTTCTTC
CDR3 protein: CASSPRDRPYNEQFF
clone size: NA
D gene: TRBD1
J gene: TRBJ2-1
V gene: TRBV7-9

CDR3 DNA: TGCAGCGTTCTGACAGCCTCGCAGTATTTT
CDR3 protein: CSVLTASQYF
clone size: NA
D gene: NA
J gene: TRBJ2-3
V gene: TRBV29-1

CDR3 DNA: TGTGCCAGCAGTTTCCCAAAGACAGGGGCCACTGAAGCTTTCTTT
CDR3 protein: CASSFPKTGATEAFF
clone size: NA
D gene: TRBD1
J gene: TRBJ1-1
V gene: TRBV6-7

CDR3 DNA: TGCGCCAGCAGCTTGTACTTGGACATCTATAACTATGGCTACACCTTC
CDR3 protein: CASSLYLDIYNYGYTF
clone size: NA
D gene: NA
J gene: TRBJ1-2
V gene: TRBV4-1

CDR3 DNA: TGTGCCAGCAGTTTAGGGGCCTGGGTGGGGGCTAGCACAGATACGCAGTATTTT
CDR3 protein: CASSLGAWVGASTDTQYF
clone size: once
D gene: NA
J gene: TRBJ2-3
V gene: TRBV6-8

CDR3 DNA: TGTGCCAGCAGCTCGACAGTCACCGGGGAGCTGTTTTTT
CDR3 protein: CASSSTVTGELFF
clone size: NA
D gene: NA
J gene: TRBJ2-2
V gene: TRBV7-3

CDR3 DNA: TGTGCCAGCAGCGATAAACAGGGGGCGAGGGGGAACACTGAAGCTTTCTTT
CDR3 protein: CASSDKQGARGNTEAFF
clone size: NA
D gene: TRBD1
J gene: TRBJ1-1
V gene: TRBV5-6

CDR3 DNA: TGTGCCAGCAGTGAAACCCTAGCAGTTATTGGCTATGGCTACACCTTC
CDR3 protein: CASSETLAVIGYGYTF
clone size: NA
D gene: NA
J gene: TRBJ1-2
V gene: TRBV6-1

CDR3 DNA: TGTGCCAGCAGCTTAGGTAAGCACGGGATGAACACTGAAGCTTTCTTT
CDR3 protein: CASSLGKHGMNTEAFF
clone size: NA
D gene: NA
J gene: TRBJ1-1
V gene: TRBV11-2

CDR3 DNA: TGTGCCAGCAGTAGCTACAGGGTTTCGGGATACGAGCAGTACTTC
CDR3 protein: CASSSYRVSGYEQYF
clone size: NA
D gene: NA
J gene: TRBJ2-7
V gene: TRBV27

CDR3 DNA: TGTGCTAGTGGTTTGGTCCTAATAGGGACTCAAGAGACCCAGTACTTC
CDR3 protein: CASGLVLIGTQETQYF
clone size: NA
D gene: NA
J gene: TRBJ2-5
V gene: TRBV12-5

CDR3 DNA: TGTGCTAGTGGTTTGTCCACCGGGACAGGGTCCTCCTACGAGCAGTACTTC
CDR3 protein: CASGLSTGTGSSYEQYF
clone size: NA
D gene: TRBD1
J gene: TRBJ2-7
V gene: TRBV12-5

CDR3 DNA: TGTGCCATCAGTAGACAGGACTATGGCTACACCTTC
CDR3 protein: CAISRQDYGYTF
clone size: few
D gene: NA
J gene: TRBJ1-2
V gene: TRBV10-3

CDR3 DNA: TGTGCCAGCGGCCCCGGCGGGACAGGGAGAGATGAGCAGTTCTTC
CDR3 protein: CASGPGGTGRDEQFF
clone size: NA
D gene: TRBD1
J gene: TRBJ2-1
V gene: TRBV7-2

CDR3 DNA: TGTGCCAGCATCCGGAGCATAAATTCACCCCTCCACTTT
CDR3 protein: CASIRSINSPLHF
clone size: NA
D gene: NA
J gene: TRBJ1-6
V gene: TRBV2

CDR3 DNA: TGTGCCAGCAGTTCCCGGACAGGGGTCGGTGGCTACACCTTC
CDR3 protein: CASSSRTGVGGYTF
clone size: NA
D gene: TRBD1
J gene: TRBJ1-2
V gene: TRBV28

CDR3 DNA: TGCGCCAGCAGCCAAGATGCCAGGGGGGCTTTCTTT
CDR3 protein: CASSQDARGAFF
clone size: NA
D gene: TRBD1
J gene: TRBJ1-1
V gene: TRBV4-1

CDR3 DNA: TGCGCCAGCAGCCAAGGGATTCTAGCGGGGGGTTCTGGGTACGAGCAGTACTTC
CDR3 protein: CASSQGILAGGSGYEQYF
clone size: few
D gene: TRBD2
J gene: TRBJ2-7
V gene: TRBV4-1

CDR3 DNA: TGTGCCAGCAACCTACAGGGGTTCTCAGACGAGCAGTACTTC
CDR3 protein: CASNLQGFSDEQYF
clone size: once
D gene: TRBD1
J gene: TRBJ2-7
V gene: TRBV2

CDR3 DNA: TGCGCCAGCAGCTCCGGGACAGCAAATAATTCACCCCTCCACTTT
CDR3 protein: CASSSGTANNSPLHF
clone size: NA
D gene: TRBD1
J gene: TRBJ1-6
V gene: TRBV5-1

CDR3 DNA: TGTGCCAGCAGTTACCAGGCAGATACGCAGTATTTT
CDR3 protein: CASSYQADTQYF
clone size: NA
D gene: NA
J gene: TRBJ2-3
V gene: TRBV6-2/TRBV6-3

CDR3 DNA: TGTGCCAGCAGCTCTGGACAGGGTGGGAACTATGGCTACACCTTC
CDR3 protein: CASSSGQGGNYGYTF
clone size: once
D gene: TRBD1
J gene: TRBJ1-2
V gene: TRBV5-6

CDR3 DNA: TGCGCCAGCAGTGCCGGGGGAGGAAACTACAATGAGCAGTTCTTC
CDR3 protein: CASSAGGGNYNEQFF
clone size: NA
D gene: NA
J gene: TRBJ2-1
V gene: TRBV5-1

CDR3 DNA: TGTGCCAGCAGCCGACAGTATAGCAATCAGCCCCAGCATTTT
CDR3 protein: CASSRQYSNQPQHF
clone size: NA
D gene: NA
J gene: TRBJ1-5
V gene: TRBV27

CDR3 DNA: TGTGCCAGCAGCTTGTTTCCGACAGGGGGTTCACCCCTCCACTTT
CDR3 protein: CASSLFPTGGSPLHF
clone size: NA
D gene: TRBD1
J gene: TRBJ1-6
V gene: TRBV5-6

CDR3 DNA: TGTGCCAGCAGCCAGGCAGGCAGGGCTTTCTTT
CDR3 protein: CASSQAGRAFF
clone size: once
D gene: NA
J gene: TRBJ1-1
V gene: TRBV3-1/TRBV3-2

CDR3 DNA: TGTGCCAGCAGCTCTCGGGGGGGATACACAGATACGCAGTATTTT
CDR3 protein: CASSSRGGYTDTQYF
clone size: NA
D gene: TRBD2
J gene: TRBJ2-3
V gene: TRBV5-5

CDR3 DNA: TGTGCCAGCAGTGCCGGGGGGACCCACAGCATATTCTCCTACAATGAGCAGTTCTTC
CDR3 protein: CASSAGGTHSIFSYNEQFF
clone size: NA
D gene: TRBD2
J gene: TRBJ2-1
V gene: TRBV6-1

CDR3 DNA: TGTGCCAGCAGTTTAGGGACAGGGAGCGAGCAGTACTTC
CDR3 protein: CASSLGTGSEQYF
clone size: NA
D gene: TRBD1
J gene: TRBJ2-7
V gene: TRBV27

CDR3 DNA: TGTGCCAGCAGCTTGGAGACCATAAGCCTAACAGATACGCAGTATTTT
CDR3 protein: CASSLETISLTDTQYF
clone size: NA
D gene: NA
J gene: TRBJ2-3
V gene: TRBV7-6